A selection of T cell receptor beta chains follows, all from one sample in a study of T cell repertoires in cytomegalovirus infection. A single record per CDR3 protein comes from TCRdb applying MiXCR to the reads. Of a few hundred thousand distinct CDR3 sequences detected, over 7.5% appear once; the ten largest clones hold 3.5% to 4.5%. The sequenced sample was PBMCs. These receptors came from a human donor in good health (CMV status not recorded). Some clones in this sample may be carry-over from other donors' samples. Each CDR3 is given with its conserved first and last residue. A D gene is named only where the DNA matches it firmly. The listing skips clone size in some rows; elsewhere it reads once, few, many or a size class.

V: TRBV9; size: -; D: -; J: TRBJ2-1; DNA: TGTGCCAGCAGCCTCACTGGGGGCTTAACCTACAATGAGCAGTTCTTC; CDR3: CASSLTGGLTYNEQFF
V: TRBV2; size: -; D: -; J: TRBJ2-2; DNA: TGTGCCAGCACGGTCACTTTGGCGAACACCGGGGAGCTGTTTTTT; CDR3: CASTVTLANTGELFF
V: TRBV24-1; size: -; D: -; J: TRBJ2-1; DNA: TGTGCCACCAGTGATCACAGCCAGAGCTCCTACAATGAGCAGTTCTTC; CDR3: CATSDHSQSSYNEQFF
V: TRBV12-5; size: few; D: -; J: TRBJ2-3; DNA: TGTGCTAGTGGTTTGGGTGGCACAGATACGCAGTATTTT; CDR3: CASGLGGTDTQYF
V: TRBV7-2; size: many; D: -; J: TRBJ1-2; DNA: TGTGCCAGCAGCCCCGCCGGGGACTACACCTTC; CDR3: CASSPAGDYTF
V: TRBV7-2; size: many; D: -; J: TRBJ1-5; DNA: TGTGCCAGCAGCTTAAAGGGCGGCAATCAGCCCCAGCATTTT; CDR3: CASSLKGGNQPQHF
V: TRBV10-1; size: few; D: -; J: TRBJ1-1; DNA: TGCGCCAGCAACGATGACCCAGGGAACACTGAAGCTTTCTTT; CDR3: CASNDDPGNTEAFF
V: TRBV6-1; size: few; D: -; J: TRBJ1-5; DNA: TGTGCCAGCAGTGAAAGTGGGAGACAGGTCAATCAGCCCCAGCATTTT; CDR3: CASSESGRQVNQPQHF
V: TRBV9; size: -; D: -; J: TRBJ1-3; DNA: TGTGCCAGCAGCGTCAACACCAACTCTGGAAACACCATATATTTT; CDR3: CASSVNTNSGNTIYF
V: TRBV28; size: many; D: -; J: TRBJ2-7; DNA: TGTGCCAGCACTAGGCTGGCAGGGTCCTACGAGCAGTACTTC; CDR3: CASTRLAGSYEQYF
V: TRBV7-9; size: -; D: TRBD2; J: TRBJ2-1; DNA: TGTGCCAGCAGTGTTGGACTAGCGGAATCCTACAATGAGCAGTTCTTC; CDR3: CASSVGLAESYNEQFF
V: TRBV7-2; size: many; D: TRBD2; J: TRBJ2-1; DNA: TGTGCCAGCAGCTTGCGGGGGGGGCGAGCTCAAAATGAGCAGTTCTTC; CDR3: CASSLRGGRAQNEQFF
V: TRBV4-1; size: many; D: -; J: TRBJ2-7; DNA: TGCGCCAGCAGCCTCCTGGACGGGAGCTCCTACGAGCAGTACTTC; CDR3: CASSLLDGSSYEQYF
V: TRBV10-3; size: -; D: -; J: TRBJ2-1; DNA: TGTGCCATCAGTGAAAACTACTCTGAGCAGTTCTTC; CDR3: CAISENYSEQFF
V: TRBV7-2; size: many; D: -; J: TRBJ2-6; DNA: TGTGCCAGCAGCTTAGCCTCTGGGGCCAACGTCCTGACTTTC; CDR3: CASSLASGANVLTF
V: TRBV4-3; size: -; D: -; J: TRBJ1-1; DNA: TGCGCCAGCAGCCAATTCAACGGGGAAGCTTTCTTT; CDR3: CASSQFNGEAFF
V: TRBV7-8; size: many; D: TRBD1; J: TRBJ1-4; DNA: TGTGCCAGCAGCATAGGGACAGGGACTAATGAAAAACTGTTTTTT; CDR3: CASSIGTGTNEKLFF
V: TRBV7-2; size: medium-sized; D: -; J: TRBJ1-5; DNA: TGTGCCAGCAGCTTATTTCAGGGGAATCAGCCCCAGCATTTT; CDR3: CASSLFQGNQPQHF
V: TRBV7-9; size: -; D: -; J: TRBJ1-1; DNA: TGTGCCAGCAGCCCAAGGGGTTACTTGGATGAAGCTTTCTTT; CDR3: CASSPRGYLDEAFF
V: TRBV27; size: -; D: TRBD2; J: TRBJ2-3; DNA: TGTGCCAGCAGTATCCCTATAGCGGGAGGGCCCAGGGCAGATACGCAGTATTTT; CDR3: CASSIPIAGGPRADTQYF
V: TRBV9; size: -; D: -; J: TRBJ2-7; DNA: TGTGCCAGCAGCGTAGGGTCCCTTGACGAGCAGTACTTC; CDR3: CASSVGSLDEQYF
V: TRBV7-2; size: -; D: -; J: TRBJ2-3; DNA: TGTGCCAGCAGCTCCCTGGGTACGCAGTATTTT; CDR3: CASSSLGTQYF
V: TRBV12-3/TRBV12-4; size: few; D: -; J: TRBJ2-1; DNA: TGTGCCAGCAGCCCCTTTGGGTCCCGCACCTACAATGAGCAGTTCTTC; CDR3: CASSPFGSRTYNEQFF
V: TRBV27; size: few; D: TRBD2; J: TRBJ2-3; DNA: TGTGCCAGCAGTCCCCTAATCAGCGGGGGTCTTGCAGATACGCAGTATTTT; CDR3: CASSPLISGGLADTQYF
V: TRBV15; size: many; D: -; J: TRBJ2-5; DNA: TGTGCCACCAGCCTATCTGGAGGGGGGCCAGAGACCCAGTACTTC; CDR3: CATSLSGGGPETQYF
V: TRBV3-1; size: -; D: -; J: TRBJ1-1; DNA: TGTGCCAGCAGCCTACGGACGGTGAACACTGAAGCTTTCTTT; CDR3: CASSLRTVNTEAFF
V: TRBV7-2; size: many; D: -; J: TRBJ2-6; DNA: TGTGCCAGCAGCTTTGACTCTGGGGCCAACGTCCTGACTTTC; CDR3: CASSFDSGANVLTF
V: TRBV18; size: -; D: -; J: TRBJ1-2; DNA: TGTGCCAGCTCACCACCCGGGGACGGCTACACCTTC; CDR3: CASSPPGDGYTF
V: TRBV11-2; size: -; D: -; J: TRBJ2-2; DNA: TGTGCCAGCAGCCCCGTGGGGTCCGGGGAGCTGTTTTTT; CDR3: CASSPVGSGELFF
V: TRBV7-2; size: -; D: TRBD1; J: TRBJ1-6; DNA: TGTGCCAGCAGCTTAGGGGGGGACAGCCAGAGGCCCCTCCACTTT; CDR3: CASSLGGDSQRPLHF
V: TRBV7-2; size: many; D: -; J: TRBJ1-2; DNA: TGTGCCAGCAGCCAACTCCGGGATTCTGGCTACACCTTC; CDR3: CASSQLRDSGYTF
V: TRBV7-9; size: many; D: -; J: TRBJ1-2; DNA: TGTGCCAGCAGCTTAGGTCCAGGAACTGCCAACTATGGCTACACCTTC; CDR3: CASSLGPGTANYGYTF
V: TRBV10-3; size: few; D: -; J: TRBJ1-6; DNA: TGTGCCATCAGTGAGTCGAGTCCAGGCGGGAGCTCACCCCTCCACTTT; CDR3: CAISESSPGGSSPLHF
V: TRBV4-3; size: many; D: -; J: TRBJ2-3; DNA: TGCGCCAGCAGCCAAGACAGGGGTCGAAACACAGATACGCAGTATTTT; CDR3: CASSQDRGRNTDTQYF
V: TRBV11-2; size: many; D: TRBD2; J: TRBJ2-7; DNA: TGTGCCAGCAGCTCGGGGGGGGTGAAGTACTTC; CDR3: CASSSGGVKYF
V: TRBV7-9; size: many; D: -; J: TRBJ1-3; DNA: TGTGCCAGCAGCCAGGACAGACTGCTAACATCTGGAAACACCATATATTTT; CDR3: CASSQDRLLTSGNTIYF
V: TRBV7-2; size: many; D: TRBD1; J: TRBJ1-2; DNA: TGTGCCAGCAGCTTGGGGACAGGGGTGGACTATGGCTACACCTTC; CDR3: CASSLGTGVDYGYTF
V: TRBV19; size: -; D: -; J: TRBJ1-1; DNA: TGTGCCAGTAGATGGTCCACTGAAGCTTTCTTT; CDR3: CASRWSTEAFF
V: TRBV7-9; size: many; D: TRBD1; J: TRBJ1-4; DNA: TGTGCCAGCAGCTCCCCTTCGACAGGGGACGAAAAACTGTTTTTT; CDR3: CASSSPSTGDEKLFF
V: TRBV5-1; size: few; D: -; J: TRBJ1-4; DNA: TGCGCCAGCAGTTCCGGACGGGGTAATGAAAAACTGTTTTTT; CDR3: CASSSGRGNEKLFF
V: TRBV5-5; size: many; D: -; J: TRBJ1-2; DNA: TGTGCCAGCAGCTGGGGGCCGGACCTTAACTATGGCTACACCTTC; CDR3: CASSWGPDLNYGYTF
V: TRBV7-6; size: many; D: -; J: TRBJ2-2; DNA: TGTGCCAGCAGCTCCAGGGTTACGGACACCGGGGAGCTGTTTTTT; CDR3: CASSSRVTDTGELFF
V: TRBV7-9; size: few; D: -; J: TRBJ2-7; DNA: TGTGCCATCCGGCCTAACTCCTACGAGCAGTACTTC; CDR3: CAIRPNSYEQYF
V: TRBV29-1; size: few; D: -; J: TRBJ2-7; DNA: TGCAGCGTTGAAGGGGACTCCTACGAGCAGTACTTC; CDR3: CSVEGDSYEQYF
V: TRBV6-2/TRBV6-3; size: -; D: TRBD2; J: TRBJ2-1; DNA: TGTGCCAGCAGAGCGAACCGACTAGCGGGGGCCTACAATGAGCAGTTCTTC; CDR3: CASRANRLAGAYNEQFF
V: TRBV7-2; size: few; D: -; J: TRBJ1-1; DNA: TGTGCCAGCAGCCCGTACATCTTCACTGAAGCTTTCTTT; CDR3: CASSPYIFTEAFF
V: TRBV20-1; size: -; D: -; J: TRBJ1-5; DNA: TGCAGTGCTCCGAAGCAGGGAGGGAAACAGCCCCAGCATTTT; CDR3: CSAPKQGGKQPQHF
V: TRBV2; size: few; D: -; J: TRBJ1-4; DNA: TGTGCCAGCAGTGAAAGGGGTTCCTCTAATGAAAAACTGTTTTTT; CDR3: CASSERGSSNEKLFF
V: TRBV11-2; size: -; D: TRBD2; J: TRBJ2-1; DNA: TGTGCCAGCAGCTTAGCTAGCGGGGCCCCCAATGAGCAGTTCTTC; CDR3: CASSLASGAPNEQFF
V: TRBV20-1; size: few; D: TRBD2; J: TRBJ2-3; DNA: TGCAGTGCCCCATCTAGCGGGAGATTCGGGGATACGCAGTATTTT; CDR3: CSAPSSGRFGDTQYF
V: TRBV20-1; size: many; D: -; J: TRBJ2-1; DNA: TGCAGTGCCCTGACTAGAGGTTCGGGGGATGAGCAGTTCTTC; CDR3: CSALTRGSGDEQFF
V: TRBV9; size: -; D: -; J: TRBJ2-3; DNA: TGTGCCAGCAGCGTGGGGGACCTCCGAGATACGCAGTATTTT; CDR3: CASSVGDLRDTQYF
V: TRBV18; size: many; D: -; J: TRBJ2-7; DNA: TGTGCCAGCAGCCCGGGACACTCCTACGAGCAGTACTTC; CDR3: CASSPGHSYEQYF
V: TRBV6-6; size: -; D: TRBD1; J: TRBJ2-7; DNA: TGTGCCAGCAGTGGGACAGTCTACGAGCAGTACTTC; CDR3: CASSGTVYEQYF